What follows describes a single T cell receptor (beta chain). Germline CDR1 SNHLY, CDR2 FYNNEI. The CDR3 sequence is 17 residues long. V was clipped by 0 bases and J by 2 bases, with 14 bases between them. The sample originates from a study of blood T cell repertoires in COVID-19. For the study at large: The analysed material was cDNA or gDNA that came from T cells, B-cell-depleted T cells, or PBMCs.

Produced via immunoSEQ multiplex PCR; TCRdb's table is partial and in-frame only. The sample contains 15,000 to 20,000 clones, about 80% of which appear only once. The chain recombines TRBV2 with TRBJ1-5; D unresolved. Sequenced material: peripheral blood. The receptor was isolated from an older woman with active COVID-19. CDR3 in DNA: TGTGCCAGCAGTGAAGCGGAGGGAGTACTCCGCAATCAGCCCCAGCATTTT. This encodes CASSEAEGVLRNQPQHF.